This T cell receptor (beta chain) was identified during a study of T cell responses to AZD1222 COVID-19 vaccine. At the level of the study: The study pooled second doses at about 4 or about 12 weeks.

Study-wide findings and caveats: Clonal diversity may have been underestimated in mostly white British donors.

Assay used: immunoSEQ multiplex PCR; TCRdb lists only in-frame clones, some missing. The sample has about 83,000 clones; more than 80% are singletons. Germline V gene lookup returns CDR1 LNHDA and CDR2 SQIVND (reference sequence). The CDR3 length is 16 residues. The junction had 3 bases not matched to a gene; V was cut back by 2 bases and J by 4 bases. Worth noting for this clone: Its antigen is unidentified.

The chain uses TRBV19 and TRBJ2-1; 12 bases are a match to TRBD2. The TCR was taken from an adult in good health. Sequencing used peripheral blood, obtained on day 0 of AZD1222 vaccination. The CDR3 nucleotides are TGTGCCAGTAGTATATCCGGGACTAGCGGGTACAATGAGCAGTTCTTC. Its protein product is CASSISGTSGYNEQFF.